The present T cell receptor (beta chain) was sequenced within a study of blood T cell repertoires in COVID-19. The overall study: The United States, Italy and Spain supplied acute and convalescent COVID-19 samples. Sample material is recorded as cDNA or gDNA derived from T cells, B-cell-depleted T cells, or PBMCs.

Germline V lookup: CDR1 MDHEN, CDR2 SYDVKM. Between the trimmed V and J ends, which lost 2 bases and 4 bases, there was a span of 9 bases. The CDR3 contains 15 residues. Using immunoSEQ multiplex PCR, the repertoire was profiled, and TCRdb retains in-frame clones only, with some absent. Counted here are tens of thousands of clones, 76% occurring once; the ten biggest clones make up under 9%. The TCR sequence derives from a man in his 70s with active or convalescent COVID-19. The gene calls are TRBV28 and TRBJ1-6, with D maybe TRBD1 (6 bases). Input material: peripheral blood. CDR3 amino acids: CASSLGQSYNSPLHF. In DNA, the CDR3 is TGTGCCAGCAGTTTAGGACAGTCTTATAATTCACCCCTCCACTTT.